The entry below gives a single T cell receptor beta chain sequence along with its context. Its cognate antigen has yet to be identified. No base quality values were provided; no much bigger clone lies one nucleotide off. This specimen belongs to a study of a mutant IDH1 vaccine in newly diagnosed glioma (dated by TCRdb to 2020 to 2023). Turning to the overall study: Vaccination began 4-6 weeks after radiotherapy alone, or alongside temozolomide cycles in the chemotherapy-containing groups. Of the approximately 34 treated patients, 62.5% were male and around 38% were female, and a mean age of about 37 years was recorded. Before enrollment, most patients had been given radiochemotherapy with temozolomide as standard therapy, while the rest had received either radiotherapy alone or temozolomide alone. The week-35 safety follow-up took place at visit V12, and the week-47 end of study took place at visit V13. Peripheral blood samples were drawn at six visits, namely V03 (baseline), V05, V07, V10, V12 and V13. For exploratory analyses, about 25 treated patients had longitudinal TCRB deep sequencing done wherever samples were available. Broader findings and caveats from the paper: Vaccine-induced immune responses across multiple MHC alleles were detected in approximately 94% of patients. The authors stated that sample limitations prevented analyses of patient blood samples from being reproduced. Selection of PBMC samples for TCRB deep sequencing was based on availability. No apparent relationship was observed between pseudoprogression and alterations in the top peripheral T cell clonotypes detected by TCRB sequencing.

CDR1 and CDR2 are read off the germline V gene as MGHRA and YSYEKL. Unmatched junction bases come to 12, with V trimmed by 7 bases and J by 8 bases. Its CDR3 holds 15 amino acids, cysteine through phenylalanine. The DNA shown is the 45-base CDR3, in frame from base 1. The intended sense of this specimen's time point label: week 35, safety follow-up. A 20-mer mutant IDH1 peptide at 300 micrograms in Montanide made up each vaccine dose, which was injected subcutaneously together with topical imiquimod. Eight vaccinations were administered to patients in weeks 1, 3, 5, 7, 11, 15, 19 and 23, corresponding to visits V03 through V10. Newly diagnosed WHO grade 3 or 4 IDH1-mutant astrocytomas showing loss of nuclear ATRX were present in the donors. The samples were drawn from NOA16, a multicentre, single-arm, open-label phase I trial in Germany that tested a mutant IDH1 peptide vaccine in humans for the first time. Genomic DNA for TCRB sequencing was isolated from EDTA blood with the DNeasy Blood and Tissue Kit.

The library was built by means of the immunoSEQ multiplex PCR assay. Following the manufacturer's protocol, the hsTCRB Kit was used to amplify rearranged TCR beta chain sequences. Sequencing of TCRB libraries was carried out on an Illumina MiSeq. As for the original processing: The proprietary platform of the kit vendor was used for demultiplexing, trimming and gene mapping. Imported from immuneACCESS, the table was reduced by TCRdb to in-frame sequences with V and J called. These copies leave out some clones; in studies compared against another copy, an unresolved V gene accounts for under half, and the cause of the remainder is not known. V and J calls and clone size follow that table, whereas D and trimming were derived from the DNA. The sample table records fewer than 90,000 clones; about four fifths of these occur just once. More than 10% of the sample goes to the ten largest clones.

The sequenced sample was PBMCs, obtained from a glioma patient whose treatment included an IDH1 peptide vaccine. The TCR originated in a man aged 18 to 29 with glioma. This receptor chain uses TRBV4-1 and TRBJ2-3; 10 middle bases align to TRBD2. The CDR3 protein is CASTYSEREGATQYF. In nucleotides, the sequence is TGCGCCAGCACCTACTCCGAGCGGGAGGGGGCTACGCAGTATTTT.